Here is one T cell receptor (beta chain) with its context. The antigen is unknown. This record belongs to a study of OX40 agonist ivuxolimab in advanced cancers. As for the study in general: Having had anti-PD-1, anti-PD-L1 or anti-CTLA-4 therapy before was allowed, and approximately 40% had some. Study observations and caveats: Partial responders dosed at 0.1-3.0 mg/kg displayed clonal expansion ranking among the lowest. Researchers did not determine the expanded peripheral T cells' antigen specificity.

Germline V gene lookup returns CDR1 SGHTA and CDR2 FQGNSA. Trimming took 6 bases from V and 3 from J; bases not matched to a gene: 5. CDR3 size: 14 residues. Method: immunoSEQ multiplex PCR; TCRdb's copy keeps in-frame clones and lacks some. The sample consists of 90,000 to 100,000 clones, about 88% of them appearing once. Systemic immunosuppression or a history of autoimmune disease excluded patients. The chain joins TRBV7-2 to TRBJ2-7; 10 nucleotides match TRBD2. The clonotype comes from an adult with an advanced solid tumor such as melanoma, head and neck, liver or kidney cancer. Sequenced material: CD4+ or CD8+ T cells sorted from blood, taken in a trial of the OX40 agonist ivuxolimab. CDR3 residues: CASRRTSGNYEQYF. The CDR3 nucleotides are TGTGCCAGCAGGAGGACTAGCGGAAACTACGAGCAGTACTTC.